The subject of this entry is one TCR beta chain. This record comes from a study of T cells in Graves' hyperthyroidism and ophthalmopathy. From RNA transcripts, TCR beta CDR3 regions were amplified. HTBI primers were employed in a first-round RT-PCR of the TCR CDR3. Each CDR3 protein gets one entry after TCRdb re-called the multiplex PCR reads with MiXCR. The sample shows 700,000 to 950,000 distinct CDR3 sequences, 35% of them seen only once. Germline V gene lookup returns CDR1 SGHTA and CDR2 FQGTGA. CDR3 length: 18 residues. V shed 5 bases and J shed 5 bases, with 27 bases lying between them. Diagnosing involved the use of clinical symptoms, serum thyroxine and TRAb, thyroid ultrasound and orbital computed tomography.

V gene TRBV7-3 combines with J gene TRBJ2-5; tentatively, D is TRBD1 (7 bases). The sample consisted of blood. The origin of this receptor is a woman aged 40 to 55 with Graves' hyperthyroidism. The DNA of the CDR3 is TGTGCCAGCAGCCCCAGGGGGGACCGAACACTGCCCCGGGAGACCCAGTACTTC. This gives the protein CASSPRGDRTLPRETQYF.